Each of the 22 T cell receptor beta chains below was sequenced from the same sample in a study of T cell repertoires in cytomegalovirus infection. Their recognized antigens are unknown. TCRdb reanalysed the reads using MiXCR and keeps one entry per CDR3 protein. The sample consists of 340,000 or so distinct CDR3 sequences, approximately 25% of them appearing once. Material: cultured PBMCs, obtained from culture after CMV antigen stimulation. The receptors originated from a human donor in good health (CMV status not recorded). Some clones in this sample may be carry-over from other donors' samples.

A few counts support this clonotype. The chain combines TRBV19 with TRBJ1-1; 7 nucleotides agree with TRBD1. The CDR3 is 15 residues long. The germline V gene encodes CDR1 LNHDA and CDR2 SQIVND (reference sequence). Germline trimming cut 3 bases from V and 11 bases from J; bases unmatched to any gene: 15. The CDR3 is CASSIRTGYVVSAFF. In nucleotides, the CDR3 is TGTGCCAGTAGTATTCGGACAGGTTATGTAGTCTCGGCTTTCTTT. Looking up the rest from reference TRBV19 and TRBJ1-1 gives the full variable domain: DGGITQSPKYLFRKEGQNVTLSCEQNLNHDAMYWYRQDPGQGLRLIYYSQIVNDFQKGDIAEGYSVSREKKESFPLTVTSAQKNPTAFYLCASSIRTGYVVSAFFGQGTRLTVV.

This clonotype has more than one count but fewer than ten. The chain links TRBV6-2 or TRBV6-3 to TRBJ1-6; perhaps TRBD1 as D (5 bases). V lost 4 bases and J 8 bases, leaving 9 bases between the germline ends. CDR3 size: 13 residues. CDR1 and CDR2 from the germline V gene are MNHEY and SVGEGT. The CDR3 here is CASSFGADSPLHF. Here the CDR3 DNA reads TGTGCCAGCAGTTTTGGGGCAGATTCACCCCTCCACTTT.

The rearrangement links TRBV7-9 to TRBJ2-7, with 8 bases identical to TRBD1. The J segment lost 5 bases and the V segment lost 1 base, leaving 7 bases of the junction unmatched. Germline assignment: CDR1 SEHNR and CDR2 FQNEAQ (reference sequence). The CDR3 is 15 residues long. CDR3 in amino acids: CASSLGRTGFDEQYF. Written as DNA, the CDR3 is TGTGCCAGCAGCTTAGGGCGGACAGGGTTCGACGAGCAGTACTTC.

The V call is TRBV28, the J call TRBJ2-5; D possibly corresponds to TRBD2 (5 bases). Per the germline V gene, CDR1 is MDHEN and CDR2 is SYDVKM. V lost 3 bases and J 4 bases, leaving 12 bases between the germline ends. This CDR3 region has 14 residues. The CDR3 here is CASSLRAGSETQYF. The DNA for the CDR3 is TGTGCCAGCAGTTTGCGTGCGGGTTCAGAGACCCAGTACTTC.

This clonotype was picked up many times. The chain combines TRBV7-2 with TRBJ2-3; 7 bases line up with TRBD2. With 1 base clipped from V and 0 bases from J, the junction kept 7 bases outside the gene matches. CDR1 SGHTA and CDR2 FQGNSA come from the germline V gene. The CDR3 length is 17 residues. The CDR3 protein is CASSLGGGSGSTDTQYF. The CDR3 nucleotides are TGTGCCAGCAGCTTAGGCGGCGGTAGCGGGAGCACAGATACGCAGTATTTT. Looking up the rest from reference TRBV7-2 and TRBJ2-3 gives the full variable domain: GAGVSQSPSNKVTEKGKDVELRCDPISGHTALYWYRQSLGQGLEFLIYFQGNSAPDKSGLPSDRFSAERTGGSVSTLTIQRTQQEDSAVYLCASSLGGGSGSTDTQYFGPGTRLTVL.

This clonotype has just a few counts. V usage is TRBV7-3 and J usage is TRBJ2-3; 7 bases fit TRBD2. With V trimmed by 6 bases and J by 4 bases, 16 bases remained unmatched. CDR1 is SGHTA and CDR2 is FQGTGA in the germline V gene. This CDR3 is built from 17 residues. CDR3 protein: CASRSQGGPFSADTQYF. CDR3 coding DNA: TGTGCCAGCAGATCCCAGGGAGGGCCTTTCAGTGCAGATACGCAGTATTTT.

This clonotype occurred a few times. The chain carries TRBV13 and TRBJ2-2; no clear D gene. This CDR3 region has 14 residues. The V end was cut by 2 bases, the J end by 7 bases, with 11 bases between. Germline assignment: CDR1 PRHDT and CDR2 FYEKMQ (reference sequence). CDR3 amino acids: CASSLTPIGGELFF. For the CDR3, the DNA is TGTGCCAGCAGCTTAACCCCAATCGGCGGGGAGCTGTTTTTT.

The rearrangement links TRBV6-2 or TRBV6-3 to TRBJ2-5; 12 bases map to TRBD1. Germline V lookup: CDR1 MNHEY, CDR2 SVGEGT. The CDR3 has 18 amino acids. Losses at the gene ends were 4 bases for V and 3 bases for J; bases not matched to a gene: 12. The CDR3 DNA follows: TGTGCCAGCAGTTTATCCGGGACAGGGGGCGGGTTCAAAGAGACCCAGTACTTC. Protein: CASSLSGTGGGFKETQYF.

This sequence joins TRBV2 and TRBJ2-7; perhaps D is TRBD1 or TRBD2 (6 bases each). This CDR3 region has 14 residues. Trimming removed 10 bases from V and 1 base from J, with 17 bases in between. Per the germline V gene, CDR1 is SNHLY and CDR2 is FYNNEI. The CDR3 nucleotides are TGTGCCAAAGAGGGGGGAGAGGGGTCCTACGAGCAGTACTTC. Protein product: CAKEGGEGSYEQYF.

This rearrangement joins TRBV7-2 to TRBJ1-2; 7 bases line up with TRBD1. The CDR3 contains 14 residues. With 4 bases clipped from V and 4 bases from J, the junction kept 6 bases outside the gene matches. Germline V gives CDR1 SGHTA, CDR2 FQGNSA. The CDR3 nucleotides are TGTGCCAGCAGCTCTCTTACAGGGGCCTATGGCTACACCTTC. This sequence encodes CASSSLTGAYGYTF.

V and J are TRBV5-1 and TRBJ2-1; D may be TRBD1 (5 bases). The CDR3 consists of 12 residues. The germline CDR1 and CDR2 sequences are SGHRS and YFSETQ. The V and J ends lost 4 bases and 9 bases respectively, with 11 bases between them. CDR3 amino acids: CASSARVGEQFF. CDR3 nucleotide sequence: TGCGCCAGCAGCGCCAGGGTGGGTGAGCAGTTCTTC.

This clonotype was seen more than once but under ten times. J is TRBJ1-1 and V is TRBV7-9; 7 nucleotides align to TRBD1. Germline assignment: CDR1 SEHNR and CDR2 FQNEAQ (reference sequence). J lost 7 bases, V lost 4 bases, and 12 bases had no gene match. The CDR3 contains 15 residues. This CDR3 is CASSSRQGTLGEAFF. DNA of the CDR3: TGTGCCAGCAGCTCAAGACAGGGCACCTTAGGTGAAGCTTTCTTT.

The V gene is TRBV10-3, the J gene TRBJ1-5, with D possibly matching TRBD1 (6 bases). Trimming removed 3 bases from V and 3 bases from J, with 12 bases in between. Per germline, CDR1 ENHRY and CDR2 SYGVKD. The CDR3 loop spans 15 amino acids. This CDR3 reads CAISDSGGPNQPQHF. The CDR3 DNA reads TGTGCCATCAGTGATAGTGGGGGCCCCAATCAGCCCCAGCATTTT.

This clonotype was found a few times. The J gene is TRBJ2-1, the V gene TRBV7-8, with 12 bases identical to TRBD2. V was clipped by 5 bases and J by 8 bases; unmatched bases: 10. This CDR3 spans 16 amino acids. Germline assignment: CDR1 SGHVS and CDR2 FQNEAQ. This CDR3 reads CASSPNGLAGYDEQFF. CDR3 sequence (DNA): TGTGCCAGCAGCCCCAACGGACTAGCGGGGTATGATGAGCAGTTCTTC.

This clonotype was observed at least ten times. The rearrangement links TRBV7-2 to TRBJ1-5; D is unclear. V lost 4 bases to trimming and J lost 5 bases, with 9 bases between them. The CDR3 is made up of 13 amino acids. Per the germline V gene, CDR1 is SGHTA and CDR2 is FQGNSA. CDR3 nucleotide sequence: TGTGCCAGCAGCTATTACGGGGATCAGCCCCAGCATTTT. Translated: CASSYYGDQPQHF. Full variable domain (missing parts from reference TRBV7-2 and TRBJ1-5): GAGVSQSPSNKVTEKGKDVELRCDPISGHTALYWYRQSLGQGLEFLIYFQGNSAPDKSGLPSDRFSAERTGGSVSTLTIQRTQQEDSAVYLCASSYYGDQPQHFGDGTRLSIL.

The genes are TRBV7-2 and TRBJ2-1; D possibly matches TRBD1 or TRBD2 (5 bases each). CDR3 size: 15 residues. V lost 5 bases, J lost 9 bases, and 20 bases lay in between. Per germline, CDR1 SGHTA and CDR2 FQGNSA. The CDR3 nucleotides read TGTGCCAGCAGCCTCACGGGGCAGCCCTTGGTTGAGCAGTTCTTC. Translated, it gives CASSLTGQPLVEQFF.

This clonotype was observed a handful of times. This rearrangement joins TRBV6-5 to TRBJ2-7; 9 nucleotides agree with TRBD2. Per the germline V gene, CDR1 is MNHEY and CDR2 is SVGAGI. The CDR3 covers 15 residues. V lost 6 bases to trimming and J lost 2 bases; unmatched junction nucleotides: 8. The CDR3 sequence: CASRGTSGPTYEQYV. CDR3 bases: TGTGCCAGCAGGGGTACTAGCGGGCCCACCTACGAGCAGTACGTC.

This clonotype was observed a few times. V gene TRBV19 combines with J gene TRBJ2-7; either TRBD1 or TRBD2 may fit D (5 bases each). Germline-derived CDR1 and CDR2 are LNHDA and SQIVND (reference sequence). The CDR3 spans 13 residues. V was trimmed by 3 bases and J by 6 bases, leaving 12 bases between them. The CDR3 protein is CASSIQGESEQYF. CDR3 bases: TGTGCCAGTAGTATCCAGGGAGAGAGCGAGCAGTACTTC.

The chain carries TRBV12-5 and TRBJ1-5; D gene uncertain. CDR3 length: 13 residues. Trimming took off 1 base at V and 9 bases at J, with 10 bases between the two ends. Germline V CDR1 and CDR2: LGHNT, FRNRAP. The CDR3 DNA sequence: TGTGCTAGTGGTTTGGCTAAAGGGCCGCCCCAGCATTTT. Residues: CASGLAKGPPQHF.

This clonotype has more than one count but fewer than ten. The chain employs TRBV11-2 and TRBJ1-6; the D gene is possibly TRBD1 (6 bases). This CDR3 has 15 residues. V was shortened by 0 bases and J by 14 bases, with 17 bases between the two germline ends. CDR1 and CDR2 from the germline V gene are SGHAT and FQNNGV. For the CDR3, the DNA is TGTGCCAGCAGCTTAGATTGGGGGCGAAGTCTTTCCCTCCACTTT. It yields the protein CASSLDWGRSLSLHF.

This clonotype has at least ten counts. The chain employs TRBV19 and TRBJ1-5; 12 nucleotides line up with TRBD1. Germline CDR1 reads LNHDA; CDR2 reads SQIVND (reference sequence). The CDR3 runs 16 residues. Losses at the gene ends were 5 bases for V and 7 bases for J; bases not matched to a gene: 9. Here the CDR3 DNA reads TGTGCCAGTAGTGCACCGGGACAGGGGGCCGGGCAGCCCCAGCATTTT. It is translated as CASSAPGQGAGQPQHF.

This clonotype occurred a few times. The rearrangement joins TRBV9 to TRBJ2-1, with D possibly called TRBD1 or TRBD2 (6 bases each). The V gene's germline CDR1 is SGDLS and CDR2 YYNGEE. The V end lost 3 bases, the J end lost 4 bases, and 17 bases lay between the germline ends. The CDR3 extends over 16 amino acids. The CDR3 region is CASSARGQMIYNEQFF. CDR3 DNA sequence: TGTGCCAGCAGCGCCCGGGGGCAGATGATATACAATGAGCAGTTCTTC.